These 16 T cell receptor beta chains share one sample of origin, sequenced in a study of blood T cell repertoires in COVID-19. Clones were read by immunoSEQ multiplex PCR, and TCRdb kept only the in-frame ones, dropping some. Among around 480,000 clones listed, 75% to 90% were seen once. Sequenced sample: PBMCs or T cells enriched from blood (not recorded which). These receptors came from a woman aged 18-35 years who had recovered from COVID-19.

The genes are TRBV5-1 and TRBJ2-3; TRBD2 might be the D (5 bases). V was trimmed by 4 bases and J by 0 bases, leaving 9 bases between them. CDR3 length: 14 amino acids. Germline V gene lookup returns CDR1 SGHRS and CDR2 YFSETQ. DNA of the CDR3: TGCGCCAGCAGCGCGGGCCCGAGCACAGATACGCAGTATTTT. The encoded protein is CASSAGPSTDTQYF.

Points on this clone: Other DNA sequences in this specimen translate into the identical CDR3. The chain combines TRBV5-1 with TRBJ1-1; D gene uncertain. Deletions cut 0 bases from V and 4 bases from J, with 7 bases between. CDR1 and CDR2 from the germline V gene are SGHRS and YFSETQ. The CDR3 consists of 13 residues. The CDR3 loop is CASSLEGGTEAFF. The CDR3, as DNA: TGCGCCAGCAGCTTGGAGGGAGGCACTGAAGCTTTCTTT.

The rearrangement joins TRBV4-2 to TRBJ1-2; 10 positions match TRBD1. J gave up 7 bases and V 3 bases, and 8 bases lay outside the gene matches. The V gene's germline CDR1 is LGHNA and CDR2 YNFKEQ. The CDR3 covers 15 residues. Here the CDR3 reads CASSQVGQGYSGYTF. CDR3 DNA sequence: TGTGCCAGCAGCCAGGTGGGACAGGGGTATAGTGGCTACACCTTC.

V is TRBV6-4 and J is TRBJ1-2, with 7 bases aligning to TRBD1. V gave up 2 bases and J gave up 7 bases; unmatched junction bases: 4. Germline V gives CDR1 MRHNA, CDR2 SNTAGT. The CDR3 runs 13 residues. The CDR3 DNA is TGTGCCAGCAGTGACGGAGGGGGCCGTGGCTACACCTTC. This sequence encodes CASSDGGGRGYTF.

This chain connects TRBV6-1 to TRBJ2-5; no clear D. The V end was cut by 5 bases, the J end by 7 bases, with 11 bases between. Per germline, CDR1 MNHNS and CDR2 SASEGT. The CDR3 is 12 residues long. The CDR3 protein is CASSSLVRTQYF. The CDR3 region has the DNA TGTGCCAGCAGTTCCTTAGTAAGGACCCAGTACTTC.

This clone was observed a handful of times. The chain recombines TRBV5-6 with TRBJ2-1; 7 bases are shared with TRBD2. This CDR3 region has 14 residues. Germline V gene data show CDR1 as SGHDT and CDR2 as YYEEEE. J lost 6 bases, V lost 4 bases, and 7 bases had no gene match. CDR3 region: CASSGGGRSNEQFF. CDR3 nucleotides: TGTGCCAGCAGCGGGGGGGGACGGAGCAATGAGCAGTTCTTC.

This CDR3 reads CASRSGEPDSYNSPLHF. The CDR3, as DNA: TGCGCCAGCAGAAGCGGGGAACCGGACTCCTATAATTCACCCCTCCACTTT. This chain joins TRBV5-1 and TRBJ1-6; D is uncertain. The CDR3 loop spans 17 amino acids. Trimming removed 5 bases from V and 0 bases from J, with 15 bases in between. Germline assignment: CDR1 SGHRS and CDR2 YFSETQ.

For this clone: Other DNA sequences in this sample translate to the same CDR3. The gene calls are TRBV27 and TRBJ2-7; D remains unclear. CDR1 and CDR2 from the germline V gene are MNHEY and SMNVEV (reference sequence). This CDR3 is built from 12 residues. With 5 bases removed from V and 1 base from J, the gap between germline ends came to 6 bases. The CDR3 loop is CASSPNSYEQYF. The DNA of the CDR3 is TGTGCCAGCAGTCCAAATTCCTACGAGCAGTACTTC.

The chain has TRBV7-8 and TRBJ1-2; TRBD1 is a possible D gene (5 bases). Germline V CDR1 and CDR2: SGHVS, FQNEAQ. The CDR3 length is 14 residues. The V gene lost 1 base and the J gene lost 0 bases, with 6 bases spanning the gap. The CDR3 nucleotides are TGTGCCAGCAGCTTAGGCAGGGCTAACTATGGCTACACCTTC. As protein: CASSLGRANYGYTF.

This chain links TRBV11-2 with TRBJ2-1; the match to TRBD2 covers 11 bases. This CDR3 spans 17 amino acids. Germline V gene lookup returns CDR1 SGHAT and CDR2 FQNNGV. Trimming removed 3 bases from V and 4 bases from J; junction bases left unmatched: 8. In DNA form, the CDR3 reads TGTGCCAGCAGCTTTGGTAGCGGGGGGGCGGTATACAATGAGCAGTTCTTC. Protein: CASSFGSGGAVYNEQFF. The variable domain in full, with the rest retrieved from reference TRBV11-2 and TRBJ2-1, is EAGVAQSPRYKIIEKRQSVAFWCNPISGHATLYWYQQILGQGPKLLIQFQNNGVVDDSQLPKDRFSAERLKGVDSTLKIQPAKLEDSAVYLCASSFGSGGAVYNEQFFGPGTRLTVL.

As for this clone: Sequence at one end of the junction differs from germline and may be a read error. V and J are TRBV7-9 and TRBJ1-1; no definite D call. CDR1 and CDR2 from the germline V gene are SEHNR and FQNEAQ (reference sequence). The CDR3 loop spans 11 amino acids. CDR3 bases: TGTACCAGCAGCCGAACAGCCGAAGCTTTCTTT. As protein: CTSSRTAEAFF.

The chain is built from TRBV5-1 and TRBJ1-1; D is uncertain. Germline lookup yields CDR1 SGHRS and CDR2 YFSETQ. The CDR3 contains 16 residues. V lost 2 bases and J lost 7, with 21 bases in between. The CDR3 sequence: CASSLSGSQRTNEAFF. The CDR3 DNA reads TGCGCCAGCAGCTTATCGGGGAGTCAACGGACGAATGAAGCTTTCTTT.

The chain carries TRBV5-1 and TRBJ2-1; 10 nucleotides match TRBD2. The CDR3 has 15 residues. The V and J ends lost 5 bases and 7 bases, in that order; junction bases with no gene match: 9. The germline CDR1 and CDR2 sequences are SGHRS and YFSETQ. The CDR3 is CASSPGLAGANEQFF. DNA of the CDR3: TGCGCCAGCAGTCCGGGGCTAGCGGGGGCGAATGAGCAGTTCTTC.

The chain employs TRBV9 and TRBJ2-1; possibly TRBD1 for D (6 bases). Trimming took off 2 bases at V and 7 bases at J, with 10 bases between the two ends. CDR3 length: 13 amino acids. The germline V gene has CDR1 SGDLS and CDR2 YYNGEE. CDR3: CASSVGQGNEQFF. The CDR3 nucleotides are TGTGCCAGCAGCGTGGGGCAGGGGAATGAGCAGTTCTTC.

The chain has TRBV7-2 and TRBJ1-1, with D possibly being TRBD1 (5 bases). The CDR3 contains 15 residues. Germline CDR1 is SGHTA and CDR2 is FQGNSA. Trimming took 0 bases from V and 0 from J, leaving 8 bases between them. As DNA, the CDR3 is TGTGCCAGCAGCTTAGCGGCAGGGTTGAACACTGAAGCTTTCTTT. The encoded protein is CASSLAAGLNTEAFF.

V and J are TRBV4-2 and TRBJ2-7, with 10 positions matching TRBD2. The CDR3 is made up of 16 amino acids. The V gene's germline CDR1 is LGHNA and CDR2 YNFKEQ. With 0 bases clipped from V and 2 bases from J, the junction kept 4 bases outside the gene matches. The DNA of the CDR3 is TGTGCCAGCAGCCAAGAAGCCAGCGGGGGGGCCTACGAGCAGTACTTC. Translating gives CASSQEASGGAYEQYF.